A selection of T cell receptor beta chains follows, all from one sample in a study of Tregs in tolerant kidney transplant recipients. This table comes from immunoSEQ multiplex PCR, and its TCRdb copy is limited to in-frame clones, with some not included. The table lists fewer than 60,000 clones, approximately 90% of them singletons. Sequencing was performed on CD8+ T cells from blood (PBMCs), taken 24 months after the transplant. The receptors originated from a human patient who received a combined kidney and bone marrow transplant. Some of these T cells may belong to the graft donor. Both conserved end residues are part of each CDR3. A D gene is named only where the DNA matches it firmly. The size entry is marked missing in some rows and otherwise reads once, few, many or a size class.

D	V	J	size	CDR3	DNA
.	TRBV4-1	TRBJ1-2	.	CASSQDYGAAYGYTF	TGCGCCAGCAGCCAAGATTATGGAGCGGCCTATGGCTACACCTTC
TRBD1	TRBV13	TRBJ2-7	.	CASSGRTGHYSYEQYF	TGTGCCAGCAGCGGACGGACAGGACACTACTCCTACGAGCAGTACTTC
.	TRBV5-1	TRBJ2-7	.	CASRGPYEQYF	TGCGCCAGCAGGGGGCCCTACGAGCAGTACTTC
TRBD2	TRBV5-1	TRBJ2-3	.	CASSLVFGGTDTQYF	TGCGCCAGCAGCCTGGTTTTCGGGGGGACAGATACGCAGTATTTT
.	TRBV19	TRBJ2-7	.	CASGVSEQYF	TGTGCCAGTGGAGTGAGCGAGCAGTACTTC
.	TRBV21-1	TRBJ1-2	few	CASSKAEVNYGYTF	TGTGCCAGCAGCAAAGCGGAGGTTAACTATGGCTACACCTTC
.	TRBV11-2	TRBJ2-3	.	CASSFSVTDTQYF	TGTGCCAGCAGCTTTAGCGTCACAGATACGCAGTATTTT
.	TRBV5-5	TRBJ1-1	.	CASSPVQEVSGGTEAFF	TGTGCCAGCAGCCCCGTACAGGAGGTAAGCGGGGGCACTGAAGCTTTCTTT
.	TRBV11-3	TRBJ2-3	.	CASSLSIIELYF	TGTGCCAGCAGCTTAAGCATCATTGAATTGTATTTT
.	TRBV21-1	TRBJ2-2	once	CASSKLTAGDNFSTGELFF	TGTGCCAGCAGCAAACTTACGGCAGGGGATAACTTTAGCACCGGGGAGCTGTTTTTT
.	TRBV6-5	TRBJ1-5	few	CASSYSEGGNQPQHF	TGTGCCAGCAGTTACTCCGAGGGCGGCAATCAGCCCCAGCATTTT
.	TRBV9	TRBJ2-4	once	CASSEGGFENIQYF	TGTGCCAGCAGCGAAGGCGGGTTCGAGAACATTCAGTACTTC
.	TRBV6-5	TRBJ1-5	few	CASQRDYQPQHF	TGTGCCAGCCAACGGGACTATCAGCCCCAGCATTTT
.	TRBV4-3	TRBJ2-3	.	CASSQDYPDTQYF	TGCGCCAGCAGCCAAGACTACCCAGATACGCAGTATTTT
.	TRBV2	TRBJ1-2	.	CASKGAFGYTF	TGTGCCAGCAAAGGGGCATTTGGCTACACCTTC
TRBD1	TRBV4-2	TRBJ2-1	.	CASRSGQGSSYNEQFF	TGTGCCAGCAGAAGCGGACAGGGGAGTTCCTACAATGAGCAGTTCTTC
.	TRBV2	TRBJ1-1	.	CASDGEQPQGTEAFF	TGTGCCAGCGATGGAGAACAGCCTCAGGGGACTGAAGCTTTCTTT
.	TRBV10-3	TRBJ1-2	.	CAINSNYGYTF	TGTGCCATCAACAGCAACTATGGCTACACCTTC
.	TRBV14	TRBJ2-3	.	CASSQDSRGGTDTQYF	TGTGCCAGCAGCCAAGATTCTAGAGGAGGAACAGATACGCAGTATTTT
TRBD1	TRBV27	TRBJ2-7	.	CASSSGQIYEQYF	TGTGCCAGCAGTTCGGGACAGATTTACGAGCAGTACTTC
TRBD2	TRBV9	TRBJ2-1	.	CASSPVTRGGDEQFF	TGTGCCAGCAGCCCAGTGACTCGCGGGGGGGATGAGCAGTTCTTC
.	TRBV4-1	TRBJ1-2	.	CASSQENRDMARYGYTF	TGCGCCAGCAGCCAGGAGAACCGGGACATGGCCCGCTATGGCTACACCTTC
TRBD2	TRBV5-6	TRBJ2-2	once	CASSLGSSGNTGELFF	TGTGCCAGCAGCTTGGGGTCTAGCGGAAACACCGGGGAGCTGTTTTTT
TRBD2	TRBV19	TRBJ2-1	once	CASSETSGGSYEQFF	TGTGCCAGTAGTGAAACTAGCGGGGGCTCGTATGAGCAGTTCTTC
.	TRBV11-2	TRBJ2-7	.	CASSLLGSTSYEQYF	TGTGCCAGCAGCCTTCTCGGGAGCACTAGCTACGAGCAGTACTTC
TRBD1	TRBV10-3	TRBJ2-1	.	CAISESGAGGTFYNEQFF	TGTGCCATCAGTGAGTCAGGGGCAGGGGGCACTTTTTACAATGAGCAGTTCTTC
.	TRBV2	TRBJ2-7	.	CASRGPWSSYEQYF	TGTGCCTCCCGCGGTCCCTGGAGTTCCTACGAGCAGTACTTC
.	TRBV19	TRBJ2-3	.	CASSLRLPEGSTDTQYF	TGTGCCAGTAGCCTCAGACTACCCGAGGGAAGCACAGATACGCAGTATTTT
TRBD2	TRBV5-1	TRBJ2-3	.	CASSPQETTSGGATDTQYF	TGCGCCAGCAGCCCACAGGAGACGACTAGCGGGGGGGCAACAGATACGCAGTATTTT
TRBD2	TRBV19	TRBJ2-3	once	CASNPSGGSTDTQYF	TGTGCCAGTAACCCTAGCGGGGGGAGCACAGATACGCAGTATTTT
TRBD1	TRBV14	TRBJ2-7	.	CASSQTGDYEQYF	TGTGCCAGCAGTCAGACAGGGGACTACGAGCAGTACTTC
.	TRBV13	TRBJ2-3	.	CASSFGSRKSLTDTQYF	TGTGCCAGCAGCTTCGGCTCTAGGAAGTCATTGACAGATACGCAGTATTTT